These 30 T cell receptor beta chains share one sample of origin, sequenced in a study of blood T cell repertoires in COVID-19. The data were produced by immunoSEQ multiplex PCR, yet TCRdb's version contains in-frame clones alone and is incomplete. Among about 300,000 clones listed, roughly 89% were seen once. The source material was PBMCs or T cells enriched from blood (not recorded which). The receptors were gathered from a woman in her late teens or twenties with acute COVID-19.

This clone appeared a single time. The chain carries TRBV3-1 (or the pseudogene TRBV3-2) and TRBJ2-1, with 7 bases aligning to TRBD2. The V gene's germline CDR1 is LGHDT and CDR2 YNNKEL (reference sequence). This CDR3 has 16 amino acids. Trimming cost V 1 base and J 3 bases; bases outside gene matches: 6. The CDR3 DNA is TGTGCCAGCAGCCAAGGGGCGGGAGAATTCTACAATGAGCAGTTCTTC. The encoded protein is CASSQGAGEFYNEQFF.

This rearrangement joins TRBV27 to TRBJ1-2, with D unclear. Germline CDR1 and CDR2: MNHEY and SMNVEV (reference sequence). The CDR3 consists of 13 residues. Trimming removed 4 bases from V and 7 bases from J, with 13 bases in between. The CDR3 DNA reads TGTGCCAGCAGTTCACGTCCTAAAAGTGGCTACACCTTC. Residues: CASSSRPKSGYTF.

CDR3 DNA sequence: TGTGCCAGCAAAAGGGAGGCCCAATACAATGAGCAGTTCTTC. The encoded protein is CASKREAQYNEQFF. V and J are TRBV27 and TRBJ2-1, with D perhaps matching TRBD2 (6 bases). Germline-derived CDR1 and CDR2 are MNHEY and SMNVEV (reference sequence). The CDR3 is 14 residues long. V shed 7 bases and J shed 4 bases, with 14 bases lying between them.

This clone was detected only a few times. V and J are TRBV15 and TRBJ1-1; TRBD1 matches 7 bases. The J segment lost 4 bases and the V segment lost 3 bases, leaving 5 bases of the junction unmatched. There are 14 residues in the CDR3. Germline CDR1 is LNHNV and CDR2 is YYDKDF (reference sequence). The CDR3 loop is CATSRVTGVTEAFF. The CDR3 nucleotides read TGTGCCACCAGCAGGGTCACAGGGGTCACTGAAGCTTTCTTT.

This clone was recorded once. V usage is TRBV2 and J usage is TRBJ2-5, with TRBD1 matching 7 bases. The J segment lost 1 base and the V segment lost 8 bases, leaving 4 bases of the junction unmatched. Per germline, CDR1 SNHLY and CDR2 FYNNEI. The CDR3 consists of 13 residues. The CDR3 protein is CASADRVQETQYF. The CDR3 DNA is TGTGCCAGCGCCGACAGGGTCCAAGAGACCCAGTACTTC.

The chain carries TRBV18 and TRBJ2-7, with D possibly TRBD1 on 6 matching bases. V was clipped by 6 bases and J by 3 bases, with 15 bases between them. Germline lookup yields CDR1 KGHSH and CDR2 LQKENI. The CDR3 is made up of 14 amino acids. CDR3 nucleotides: TGTGCCAGCTCTCTCAGACAGGTAGGCTACGAGCAGTACTTC. This translates into CASSLRQVGYEQYF.

The chain recombines TRBV11-3 with TRBJ2-4; 9 bases agree with TRBD2. Germline V gene sequence: CDR1 SGHNT, CDR2 YENEEA. The ends lost 1 base at V and 6 bases at J; junction bases unmatched: 4. The CDR3 is 15 residues long. The CDR3 DNA follows: TGTGCCAGCAGCTTAGGGGCTAGCGGGACAAACATTCAGTACTTC. It encodes CASSLGASGTNIQYF.

The CDR3 loop is CASSPSSGRSETQYF. For the CDR3, the DNA is TGTGCCAGCAGTCCGTCTAGCGGGAGGTCAGAGACCCAGTACTTC. The chain uses TRBV2 and TRBJ2-5; 11 positions agree with TRBD2. V lost 5 bases and J lost 4; bases outside the gene matches: 6. The V gene's germline CDR1 is SNHLY and CDR2 FYNNEI. CDR3 length equals 15 residues.

The chain has TRBV19 and TRBJ2-7; D possibly corresponds to TRBD2 (5 bases). Germline V gene lookup returns CDR1 LNHDA and CDR2 SQIVND (reference sequence). V shed 10 bases and J shed 0 bases, with 16 bases lying between them. This CDR3 comprises 14 residues. This chain's CDR3 is CATATRGSSYEQYF. CDR3 DNA: TGTGCCACCGCCACCCGGGGAAGCTCCTACGAGCAGTACTTC.

The chain employs TRBV7-9 and TRBJ1-1, with 8 bases matching TRBD1. The junction had 6 bases not matched to a gene; V was cut back by 5 bases and J by 7 bases. Germline CDR1 reads SEHNR; CDR2 reads FQNEAQ (reference sequence). The CDR3 extends over 13 amino acids. The CDR3 region has the DNA TGTGCCAGCAGCCCGCCGGGACAGGTTGAAGCTTTCTTT. Translating gives CASSPPGQVEAFF.

This clone showed up just once. The rearrangement uses TRBV6-5 and TRBJ1-2, with D possibly being TRBD1 (5 bases). Germline CDR1 reads MNHEY; CDR2 reads SVGAGI. The CDR3 consists of 13 residues. The V end was cut by 7 bases, the J end by 8 bases, with 17 bases between. DNA of the CDR3: TGTGCCAGCACTCTTCCCCCAGGGTCCGGCTACACCTTC. Translation: CASTLPPGSGYTF.

J is TRBJ2-5 and V is TRBV30; TRBD2 matches at 9 bases. The germline V gene encodes CDR1 GTSNPN and CDR2 SVGIG (reference sequence). V trimming: 4 bases; J trimming: 7 bases; junction bases outside the gene matches: 10. The CDR3 spans 14 residues. The CDR3 DNA follows: TGTGCCTGGACTCTAGCGGGGACCTCCGGGACCCAGTACTTC. This translates into CAWTLAGTSGTQYF. Looking up the rest from reference TRBV30 and TRBJ2-5 gives the full variable domain: SQTIHQWPATLVQPVGSPLSLECTVEGTSNPNLYWYRQAAGRGLQLLFYSVGIGQISSEVPQNLSASRPQDRQFILSSKKLLLSDSGFYLCAWTLAGTSGTQYFGPGTRLLVL.

This chain joins TRBV27 and TRBJ2-1, with a weak D call TRBD1 (5 bases). CDR1 is MNHEY and CDR2 is SMNVEV in the germline V gene (reference sequence). This CDR3 has 18 residues. Trimming pared 4 bases from V and 0 bases from J, leaving 19 bases between. The CDR3 DNA follows: TGTGCCAGCAGTTCTTTCGACTTACAGGAAAGCTCCTACAATGAGCAGTTCTTC. As protein: CASSSFDLQESSYNEQFF.

The chain recombines TRBV6-5 with TRBJ2-1, with D possibly TRBD1 on 6 matching bases. V was trimmed by 9 bases and J by 12 bases, leaving 15 bases between them. The CDR3 is made up of 11 amino acids. CDR1 MNHEY and CDR2 SVGAGI come from the germline V gene. The CDR3 bases are TGTGCCAGTTTTGAGGACAGTCGGCAGTTCTTC. It translates to CASFEDSRQFF.

This clone was detected only once. The chain links TRBV5-1 to TRBJ1-1; tentatively, D is TRBD1 (6 bases). CDR3 size: 12 residues. V lost 6 bases and J lost 7, with 13 bases in between. Germline V gene sequence: CDR1 SGHRS, CDR2 YFSETQ. This CDR3 reads CASNREGGEAFF. CDR3 bases: TGCGCCAGCAACCGGGAGGGGGGTGAAGCTTTCTTT.

The chain is built from TRBV28 and TRBJ1-2; D is undetermined. CDR1 MDHEN and CDR2 SYDVKM come from the germline V gene. V was clipped by 6 bases and J by 3 bases, with 14 bases between them. CDR3 length: 14 residues. For the CDR3, the DNA is TGTGCCAGCAGCCCTCAGGTCGGATACTATGGCTACACCTTC. Its translation is CASSPQVGYYGYTF.

This sequence joins TRBV6-2 or TRBV6-3 and TRBJ2-2, with 9 bases fitting TRBD2. The V and J ends lost 5 bases and 7 bases, in that order; junction bases with no gene match: 8. In germline, CDR1 is MNHEY, CDR2 SVGEGT. The CDR3 spans 15 residues. The CDR3 protein is CASSNGGTSSGELFF. The CDR3 DNA reads as TGTGCCAGCAGTAACGGTGGGACTAGCAGCGGGGAGCTGTTTTTT.

This clone was observed a few times. The rearrangement links TRBV18 to TRBJ2-3, with a possible D match to TRBD2 (6 bases). The CDR3 totals 16 residues. Trimming removed 6 bases at V and 4 bases at J, with 20 bases between. Germline V CDR1 and CDR2: KGHSH, LQKENI. The CDR3 here is CASSQSGEGFADTQYF. CDR3 sequence (DNA): TGTGCCAGCTCTCAGTCGGGAGAAGGTTTTGCAGATACGCAGTATTTT.

The genes are TRBV20-1 and TRBJ2-1; weak D call: TRBD2 (6 bases). The CDR3 covers 14 residues. V gave up 3 bases and J gave up 5 bases, with 14 bases separating them. Germline values: CDR1 DFQATT, CDR2 SNEGSKA (reference sequence). CDR3 region: CSASCRECNNEQFF. The CDR3 DNA is TGCAGTGCTAGTTGTCGGGAGTGCAACAATGAGCAGTTCTTC.

The chain combines TRBV7-3 with TRBJ2-1, with 10 positions matching TRBD2. V trimming: 1 base; J trimming: 7 bases; junction bases outside the gene matches: 7. From germline, CDR1 is SGHTA and CDR2 FQGTGA. This CDR3 spans 16 amino acids. CDR3 sequence (DNA): TGTGCCAGCAGCTTAAATTCGGCTAGCGGGAGAAATGAGCAGTTCTTC. Its protein product is CASSLNSASGRNEQFF.

The chain uses TRBV30 and TRBJ1-1; unclear D gene. V was pared by 2 bases and J by 1 base, with 8 bases between. The V gene's germline CDR1 is GTSNPN and CDR2 SVGIG (reference sequence). This CDR3 contains 13 residues. The CDR3 is CAWSSAGNTEAFF. CDR3 DNA: TGTGCCTGGAGTTCGGCAGGGAACACTGAAGCTTTCTTT.

This chain links TRBV21-1 with TRBJ2-2; the table's D gene call, TRBD2, was not cross checked with the DNA. TRBV21-1 is tagged as a pseudogene. The CDR3 totals 17 residues. CDR3 protein: CASSKGWSTGGVGELFF. CDR3 coding DNA: TGTGCCAGCAGCAAAGGGTGGAGCACAGGAGGGGTCGGGGAGCTGTTTTTT.

This CDR3 is CASRTQGELFF. CDR3 coding DNA: TGTGCCAGCCGTACCCAGGGGGAGCTGTTTTTT. The chain recombines TRBV7-2 with TRBJ2-2; D is ambiguous. Trimming took off 8 bases at V and 8 bases at J, with 9 bases between the two ends. CDR3 size: 11 residues. The germline gives CDR1 SGHTA, CDR2 FQGNSA.

The V gene is TRBV7-2, the J gene TRBJ2-4; possible D gene TRBD1, 6 bases. CDR3 size: 17 residues. Trimming removed 1 base at V and 3 bases at J, with 16 bases between. Germline V CDR1 and CDR2: SGHTA, FQGNSA. The CDR3 is CASSLGVFQGGKNIQYF. The CDR3 nucleotides are TGTGCCAGCAGCTTAGGAGTCTTTCAAGGGGGCAAAAACATTCAGTACTTC. The whole variable domain, filled in from reference TRBV7-2 and TRBJ2-4, reads GAGVSQSPSNKVTEKGKDVELRCDPISGHTALYWYRQSLGQGLEFLIYFQGNSAPDKSGLPSDRFSAERTGGSVSTLTIQRTQQEDSAVYLCASSLGVFQGGKNIQYFGAGTRLSVL.

The chain carries TRBV10-3 and TRBJ1-6; D may be TRBD1 (5 bases). The V end was cut by 3 bases, the J end by 6 bases, with 18 bases between. This CDR3 is built from 17 residues. Germline lookup yields CDR1 ENHRY and CDR2 SYGVKD. The CDR3 DNA is TGTGCCATCAGTGATCCCGGGACTCCAATGACTAATTCACCCCTCCACTTT. It is translated as CAISDPGTPMTNSPLHF.

This clone was observed a single time. This chain's CDR3 is CAGGQGAGYEQYF. DNA of the CDR3: TGTGCCGGAGGACAGGGGGCAGGGTACGAGCAGTACTTC. V is TRBV6-5 and J is TRBJ2-7; TRBD1 aligns across 11 bases. CDR1 and CDR2 from the germline V gene are MNHEY and SVGAGI. The trim removed 11 bases at V and 4 bases at J, leaving 7 bases unmatched. The CDR3 runs 13 residues.

The CDR3 nucleotides are TGTGCCAGCGCCCGGGGGTATGGCTACACCTTC. Amino acids: CASARGYGYTF. This rearrangement joins TRBV28 to TRBJ1-2; tentatively, D is TRBD1 (5 bases). The length of the CDR3 is 11 residues. Trimming shortened V by 8 bases and J by 5 bases, and 9 bases separated the two germline ends. Germline loops: CDR1 MDHEN, CDR2 SYDVKM.

The V gene is TRBV6-4, the J gene TRBJ1-5; TRBD1 agrees at 7 bases. Unmatched junction bases numbered 2, after V lost 3 bases and J lost 3 bases. Germline CDR1 reads MRHNA; CDR2 reads SNTAGT. This CDR3 is built from 14 residues. DNA for the CDR3: TGTGCCAGCAGTGAACAGGGGAACAATCAGCCCCAGCATTTT. This encodes CASSEQGNNQPQHF.

This chain connects TRBV2 to TRBJ1-2; D gene ambiguous. Germline loops: CDR1 SNHLY, CDR2 FYNNEI. The CDR3 has 13 residues. V was shortened by 5 bases and J by 0 bases, with 7 bases between the two germline ends. CDR3 sequence (DNA): TGTGCCAGCAGTATTGAGTCTAACTATGGCTACACCTTC. Protein: CASSIESNYGYTF.

The V gene is TRBV29-1, the J gene TRBJ1-2, with D maybe TRBD1 (6 bases). Germline V gives CDR1 SQVTM, CDR2 ANQGSEA. CDR3 length: 14 residues. Trimming stripped 4 bases from V and 8 bases from J, with 20 bases between. The DNA of the CDR3 is TGCAGCGTTGCACACAGGGTTGGGCCTTTGGGCTACACCTTC. This encodes CSVAHRVGPLGYTF.